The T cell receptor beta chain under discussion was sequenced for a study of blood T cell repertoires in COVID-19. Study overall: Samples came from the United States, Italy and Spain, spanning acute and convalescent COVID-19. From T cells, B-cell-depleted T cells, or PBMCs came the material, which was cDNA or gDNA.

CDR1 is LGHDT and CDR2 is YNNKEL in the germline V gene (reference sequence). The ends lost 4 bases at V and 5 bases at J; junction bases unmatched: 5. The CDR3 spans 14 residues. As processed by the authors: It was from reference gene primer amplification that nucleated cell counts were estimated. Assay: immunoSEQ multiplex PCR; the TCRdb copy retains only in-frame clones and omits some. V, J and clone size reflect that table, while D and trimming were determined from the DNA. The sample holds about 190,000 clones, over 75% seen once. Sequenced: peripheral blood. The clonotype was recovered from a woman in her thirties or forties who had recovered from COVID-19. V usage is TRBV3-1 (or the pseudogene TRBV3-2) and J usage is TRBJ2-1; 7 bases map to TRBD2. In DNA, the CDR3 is TGTGCCAGCAGCCCATTAGCGGGTAACAATGAGCAGTTCTTC. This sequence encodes CASSPLAGNNEQFF.